One T cell receptor (beta chain) is described in this entry. Its specificity is unknown. The data stem from a study of T cell repertoires in cytomegalovirus infection. About the research overall: CMV epitopes, recently identified HLA-C-restricted and well-studied HLA-B-restricted, were used. Shared public TCR beta signatures pointed to both CMV infection and a matching HLA type. General study results and limits: Across the ex vivo response, the dominant clonotypes were HLA-C-restricted CMV-specific TCR beta clonotypes.

Using its own MiXCR run on the reads, TCRdb lists one record per CDR3 protein. The sample contains approximately 470,000 distinct CDR3 sequences, about 44% of which appear only once. The CDR3 contains 15 residues. Trimming removed 1 base from V and 3 bases from J, with 9 bases in between. Germline CDR1 and CDR2: SGHVS and FQNEAQ. J is TRBJ1-4 and V is TRBV7-8; D is uncertain. The sequencing used cultured PBMCs, collected from culture after CMV antigen stimulation. The TCR sequence derives from a human donor in good health (CMV status not recorded). Some clones in this sample may be carry-over from other donors' samples. The CDR3 reads CASSLVESANEKLFF. The CDR3 bases are TGTGCCAGCAGCTTAGTGGAGTCAGCTAATGAAAAACTGTTTTTT.